A selection of T cell receptor beta chains follows, all from one sample in a study of OX40 agonist ivuxolimab in advanced cancers. Assay: immunoSEQ multiplex PCR; the TCRdb copy retains only in-frame clones and omits some. The sample comprises 50,000 to 75,000 clones, approximately 91% of which are singletons, and approximately 0.8% rests with the top ten. Sequenced here: CD4+ or CD8+ T cells sorted from blood, sampled in a trial of the OX40 agonist ivuxolimab. These receptor sequences come from an adult with an advanced solid tumor such as melanoma, head and neck, liver or kidney cancer. Both conserved end residues are part of each CDR3. The D gene is left open where the match is weak. Some rows mark clone size as missing; the rest say once, few, many or name a class of expanded clone.

d_gene	j_gene	abundance	v_gene	len	CDR3aa	CDR3nt
NA	TRBJ1-2	NA	TRBV30	15	CAWTATRTANYGYTF	TGTGCCTGGACCGCCACCCGGACAGCTAACTATGGCTACACCTTC
TRBD2	TRBJ2-1	NA	TRBV19	16	CASSTLTSSGLDEQFF	TGTGCCAGTAGTACCCTGACTAGCTCAGGTTTAGATGAGCAGTTCTTC
TRBD1	TRBJ2-6	NA	TRBV4-1	19	CASSQQFGTGSGGANVLTF	TGCGCCAGCAGCCAGCAATTCGGGACAGGGAGCGGTGGGGCCAACGTCCTGACTTTC
NA	TRBJ2-7	NA	TRBV6-5	11	CASNRDAEQYF	TGTGCCAGCAACAGGGATGCCGAGCAGTACTTC
NA	TRBJ1-6	NA	TRBV5-1	13	CASSRETNSPLHF	TGCGCCAGCAGCCGCGAGACTAATTCACCCCTCCACTTT
NA	TRBJ1-5	NA	TRBV10-3	13	CAISPGVGQPQHF	TGTGCCATCTCTCCAGGGGTAGGTCAGCCCCAGCATTTT
TRBD1	TRBJ2-2	NA	TRBV6-1	19	CASSEARVTGKGDAGELFF	TGTGCCAGCAGTGAAGCGCGGGTGACAGGGAAAGGGGACGCCGGGGAGCTGTTTTTT
NA	TRBJ2-3	NA	TRBV19	12	CASSISTDTQYF	TGTGCCAGTAGTATCAGCACAGATACGCAGTATTTT
NA	TRBJ2-7	NA	TRBV5-1	13	CASSLGRESEQYF	TGCGCCAGCAGCTTGGGCAGGGAAAGCGAGCAGTACTTC
NA	TRBJ2-1	NA	TRBV5-6	12	CASSLGRNEQFF	TGTGCCAGCAGCTTGGGGCGGAATGAGCAGTTCTTC
TRBD2	TRBJ2-1	few	TRBV19	14	CASSILAGYNEQFF	TGTGCCAGTAGTATCCTAGCGGGGTACAATGAGCAGTTCTTC